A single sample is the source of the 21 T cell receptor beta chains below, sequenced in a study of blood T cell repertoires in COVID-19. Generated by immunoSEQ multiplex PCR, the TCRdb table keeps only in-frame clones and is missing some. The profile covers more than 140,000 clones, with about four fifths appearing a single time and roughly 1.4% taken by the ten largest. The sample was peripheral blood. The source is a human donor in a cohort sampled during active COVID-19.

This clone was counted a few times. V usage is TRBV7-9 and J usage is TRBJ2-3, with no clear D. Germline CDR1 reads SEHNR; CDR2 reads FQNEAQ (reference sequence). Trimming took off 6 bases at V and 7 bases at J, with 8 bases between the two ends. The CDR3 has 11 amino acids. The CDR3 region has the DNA TGTGCCAGCAGTTATAGTAATACGCAGTATTTT. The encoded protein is CASSYSNTQYF.

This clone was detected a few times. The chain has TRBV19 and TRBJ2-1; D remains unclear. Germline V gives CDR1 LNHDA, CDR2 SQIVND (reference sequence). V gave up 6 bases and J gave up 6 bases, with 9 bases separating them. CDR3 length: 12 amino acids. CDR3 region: CASSLLRNEQFF. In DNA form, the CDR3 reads TGTGCCAGTAGCCTTCTCCGCAATGAGCAGTTCTTC.

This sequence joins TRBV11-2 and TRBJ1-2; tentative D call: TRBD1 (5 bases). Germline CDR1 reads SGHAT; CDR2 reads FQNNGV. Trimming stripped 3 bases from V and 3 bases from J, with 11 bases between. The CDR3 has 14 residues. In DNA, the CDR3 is TGTGCCAGCAGCTTCCGACAGAGCGACTATGGCTACACCTTC. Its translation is CASSFRQSDYGYTF.

This chain's CDR3 is CASSFPGVGETQYF. CDR3 bases: TGTGCCAGCAGCTTCCCAGGGGTAGGGGAGACCCAGTACTTC. This chain uses TRBV7-2 with TRBJ2-5; D is possibly TRBD1 (6 bases). CDR1 is SGHTA and CDR2 is FQGNSA in the germline V gene. The ends were cut back, 3 bases at V and 5 bases at J, with 13 bases in the middle. This CDR3 is built from 14 residues.

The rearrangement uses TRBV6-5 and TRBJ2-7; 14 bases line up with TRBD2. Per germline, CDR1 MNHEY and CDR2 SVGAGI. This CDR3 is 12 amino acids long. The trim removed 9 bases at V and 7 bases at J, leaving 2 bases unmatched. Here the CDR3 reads CASGLAGGEQYF. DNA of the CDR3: TGTGCCAGTGGACTAGCGGGAGGTGAGCAGTACTTC.

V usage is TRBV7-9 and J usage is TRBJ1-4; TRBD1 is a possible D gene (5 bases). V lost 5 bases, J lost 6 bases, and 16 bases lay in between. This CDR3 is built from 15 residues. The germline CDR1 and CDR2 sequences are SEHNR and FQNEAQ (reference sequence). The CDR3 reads CASSKTGGDDEKLFF. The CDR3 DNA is TGTGCCAGCAGCAAAACAGGCGGCGATGATGAAAAACTGTTTTTT.

CDR3 region: CAAQGISTEAFF. The CDR3, as DNA: TGTGCCGCACAGGGCATTAGCACTGAAGCTTTCTTT. The chain carries TRBV3-1 (or the pseudogene TRBV3-2) and TRBJ1-1, with a weak D call TRBD1 (6 bases). This CDR3 comprises 12 residues. V gave up 11 bases and J gave up 4 bases, with 14 bases separating them. Germline CDR1 and CDR2: LGHDT and YNNKEL (reference sequence).

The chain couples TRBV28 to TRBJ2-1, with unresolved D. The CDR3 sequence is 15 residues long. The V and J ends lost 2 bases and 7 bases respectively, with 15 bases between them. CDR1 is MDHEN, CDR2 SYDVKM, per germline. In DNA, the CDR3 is TGTGCCAGCAGTTTAGAGAGGAGTCTAAGGAATGAGCAGTTCTTC. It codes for CASSLERSLRNEQFF.

CDR3 DNA sequence: TGTGCCAGCAGTCGACAGGGCTATGGCTACACCTTC. Protein: CASSRQGYGYTF. The chain links TRBV2 to TRBJ1-2; 7 bases map to TRBD1. The length of the CDR3 is 12 residues. The V gene end was trimmed by 5 bases and the J gene end by 4 bases; junction bases not matched to a gene: 1. Germline CDR1 SNHLY, CDR2 FYNNEI.

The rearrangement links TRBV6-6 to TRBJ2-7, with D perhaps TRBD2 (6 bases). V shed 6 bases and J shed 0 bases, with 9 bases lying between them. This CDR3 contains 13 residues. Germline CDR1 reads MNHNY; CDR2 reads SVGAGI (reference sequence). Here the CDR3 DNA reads TGTGCCAGCAGGGGCGGGACCTCCTACGAGCAGTACTTC. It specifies CASRGGTSYEQYF.

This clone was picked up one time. The CDR3 loop reads CASSFWQGELFF. The CDR3 DNA sequence: TGTGCCAGCAGTTTCTGGCAGGGGGAGCTGTTTTTT. The chain carries TRBV28 and TRBJ2-2; D gene ambiguous. Trimming removed 3 bases from V and 8 bases from J, with 7 bases in between. The CDR3 totals 12 residues. Germline lookup yields CDR1 MDHEN and CDR2 SYDVKM.

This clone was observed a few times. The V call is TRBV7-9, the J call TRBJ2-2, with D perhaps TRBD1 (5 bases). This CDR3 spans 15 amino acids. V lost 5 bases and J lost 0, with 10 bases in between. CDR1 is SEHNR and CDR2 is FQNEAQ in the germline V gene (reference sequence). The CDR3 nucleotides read TGTGCCAGCAGCGGGGCAGTCGCGAACACCGGGGAGCTGTTTTTT. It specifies CASSGAVANTGELFF.

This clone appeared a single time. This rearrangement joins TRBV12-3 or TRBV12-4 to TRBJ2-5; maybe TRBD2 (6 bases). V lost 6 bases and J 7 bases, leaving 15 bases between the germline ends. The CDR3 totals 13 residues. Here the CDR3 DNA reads TGTGCCAGCAGCGCGCGGGGTGGTGGGACCCAGTACTTC. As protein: CASSARGGGTQYF.

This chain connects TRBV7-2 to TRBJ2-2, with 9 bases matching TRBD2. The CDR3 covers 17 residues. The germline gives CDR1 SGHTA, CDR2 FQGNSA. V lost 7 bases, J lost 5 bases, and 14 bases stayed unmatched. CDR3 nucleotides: TGTGCCAGCACCCCGGTGGGCGGGAGGGCGGTTACCGGGGAGCTGTTTTTT. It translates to CASTPVGGRAVTGELFF.

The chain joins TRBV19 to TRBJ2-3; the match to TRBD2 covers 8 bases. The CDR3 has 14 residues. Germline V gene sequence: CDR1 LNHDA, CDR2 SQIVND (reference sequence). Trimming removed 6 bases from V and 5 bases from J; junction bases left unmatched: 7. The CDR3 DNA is TGTGCCAGTAGCCTTAGCGGGATGGGAGATACGCAGTATTTT. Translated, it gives CASSLSGMGDTQYF.

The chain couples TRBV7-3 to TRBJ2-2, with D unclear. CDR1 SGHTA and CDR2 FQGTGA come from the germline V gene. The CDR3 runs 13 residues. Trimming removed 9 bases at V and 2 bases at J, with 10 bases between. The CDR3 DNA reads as TGTGCCAGTGCGGCAAGTAACACCGGGGAGCTGTTTTTT. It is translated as CASAASNTGELFF.

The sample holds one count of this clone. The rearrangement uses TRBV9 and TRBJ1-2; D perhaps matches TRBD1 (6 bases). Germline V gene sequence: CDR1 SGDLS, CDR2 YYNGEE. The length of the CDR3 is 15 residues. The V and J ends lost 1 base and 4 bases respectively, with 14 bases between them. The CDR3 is CASSVHEGVIYGYTF. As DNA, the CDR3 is TGTGCCAGCAGCGTACATGAGGGGGTTATCTATGGCTACACCTTC.

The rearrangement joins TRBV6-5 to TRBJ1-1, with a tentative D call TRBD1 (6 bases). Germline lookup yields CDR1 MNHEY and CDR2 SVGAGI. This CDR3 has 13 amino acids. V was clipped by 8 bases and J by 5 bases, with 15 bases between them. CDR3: CASLTGTRTEAFF. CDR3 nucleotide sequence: TGTGCCAGCCTCACAGGGACGAGAACTGAAGCTTTCTTT.

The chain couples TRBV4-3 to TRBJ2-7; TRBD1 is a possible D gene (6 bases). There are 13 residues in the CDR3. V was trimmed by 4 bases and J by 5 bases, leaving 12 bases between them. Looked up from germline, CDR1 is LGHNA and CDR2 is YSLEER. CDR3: CASSRTAVDEQYF. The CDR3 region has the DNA TGCGCCAGCAGCCGGACAGCCGTCGACGAGCAGTACTTC.

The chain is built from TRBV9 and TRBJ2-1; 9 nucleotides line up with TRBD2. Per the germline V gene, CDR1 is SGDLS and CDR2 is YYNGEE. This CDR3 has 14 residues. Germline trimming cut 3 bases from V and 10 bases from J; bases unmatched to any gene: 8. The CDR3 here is CASSGRGLAGEQFF. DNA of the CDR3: TGTGCCAGCAGCGGGCGGGGCCTAGCGGGAGAGCAGTTCTTC.

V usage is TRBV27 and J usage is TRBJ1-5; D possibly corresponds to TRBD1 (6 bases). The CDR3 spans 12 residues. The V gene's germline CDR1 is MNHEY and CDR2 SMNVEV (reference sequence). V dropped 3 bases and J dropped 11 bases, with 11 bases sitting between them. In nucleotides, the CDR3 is TGTGCCAGCAGTTTTGCAGGGGCGGCCCAGCATTTT. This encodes CASSFAGAAQHF.